Following are 30 T cell receptor beta chains from one sample sequenced in a study of shared clonotypes between healthy human individuals. Method: immunoSEQ multiplex PCR; TCRdb's copy keeps in-frame clones and lacks some. The table shows 450,000 to 500,000 clones, with around 85% occurring only once. The sequenced material came from PBMCs. These receptor sequences come from a woman between 40 and 55 years old in good health. Some clones in this sample may be carry-over from other donors' samples.

In regard to this clone: A single base is all that separates this from a far larger clone, so a read error is likely. The sample contains more than one DNA sequence encoding this CDR3. This chain links TRBV10-2 with TRBJ1-5; a weak D match, TRBD1 (6 bases). Germline V gene sequence: CDR1 WSHSY, CDR2 SAAADI. The CDR3 totals 15 residues. CDR3 DNA: TGCGCCAGCAGTGAGGACAGGACCCGCAATCAGCTCCAGCATTTT. Translated, it gives CASSEDRTRNQLQHF.

Worth noting for this clone: A read error is likely here: a far larger clone is one base away. For the CDR3, the DNA is TGTGCCAGCAGTTACTCGGGGGGCTCTCCACCCCTCCACTTT. Amino acid sequence: CASSYSGGSPPLHF. The chain is built from TRBV6-5 and TRBJ1-6, with a tentative D call TRBD1 (6 bases). Per germline, CDR1 MNHEY and CDR2 SVGAGI. With 0 bases removed from V and 11 bases from J, the gap between germline ends came to 11 bases. The CDR3 has 14 amino acids.

This clone was counted once. This chain connects TRBV5-1 to TRBJ2-1; no clear D. V was clipped by 4 bases and J by 4 bases, with 18 bases between them. The germline gives CDR1 SGHRS, CDR2 YFSETQ. CDR3 size: 16 residues. The CDR3 DNA follows: TGCGCCAGCAGCCAGGACGGGCTATCCGAATACAATGAGCAGTTCTTC. As protein: CASSQDGLSEYNEQFF. The variable domain in full, completed from reference TRBV5-1 and TRBJ2-1, reads KAGVTQTPRYLIKTRGQQVTLSCSPISGHRSVSWYQQTPGQGLQFLFEYFSETQRNKGNFPGRFSGRQFSNSRSEMNVSTLELGDSALYLCASSQDGLSEYNEQFFGPGTRLTVL.

The chain combines TRBV4-1 with TRBJ2-1; 12 bases agree with TRBD2. Germline trimming cut 4 bases from V and 0 bases from J; bases unmatched to any gene: 10. Per the germline V gene, CDR1 is MGHRA and CDR2 is YSYEKL. CDR3 length: 19 amino acids. The CDR3 is CASSPTSGSPRSSYNEQFF. CDR3 bases: TGCGCCAGCAGCCCGACTAGCGGGAGCCCCAGGAGCTCCTACAATGAGCAGTTCTTC.

This chain links TRBV14 with TRBJ2-7; D remains unclear. V was pared by 1 base and J by 7 bases, with 11 bases between. CDR3 length: 13 residues. Per germline, CDR1 SGHDN and CDR2 FVKESK. The CDR3: CASSQGTLVEQYF. DNA of the CDR3: TGTGCCAGCAGCCAAGGGACCCTGGTGGAGCAGTACTTC.

V usage is TRBV4-2 and J usage is TRBJ2-5, with 7 nucleotides matching TRBD2. The CDR3 covers 17 residues. After removal of 4 bases from V and 2 bases from J, the junction contained 13 bases not matched to a gene. Germline V lookup: CDR1 LGHNA, CDR2 YNFKEQ. CDR3 bases: TGTGCCAGCAGCCTCGGCGTCGGCGGGAGTAGTCAAGAGACCCAGTACTTC. As protein: CASSLGVGGSSQETQYF.

A word on this clone: This probably arose from a read error, given a far larger clone one base away. The chain has TRBV5-6 and TRBJ1-1, with a possible D match to TRBD1 (6 bases). V gave up 6 bases and J gave up 3 bases, with 18 bases separating them. The CDR3 has 15 residues. The V gene's germline CDR1 is SGHDT and CDR2 YYEEEE. CDR3: CASTLAGGLHTEAFF. The CDR3, as DNA: TGTGCCAGCACCCTGGCTGGGGGCTTGCACACTGAAGCTTTCTTT.

The chain joins TRBV6-6 to TRBJ1-5; TRBD1 is a possible D gene (5 bases). CDR1 and CDR2 (germline): MNHNY, SVGAGI (reference sequence). The CDR3 is 15 residues long. The ends were cut back, 0 bases at V and 4 bases at J, with 10 bases in the middle. CDR3 sequence (DNA): TGTGCCAGCAGTTACTCTCGCAGGGATAATCAGCCCCAGCATTTT. This gives the protein CASSYSRRDNQPQHF.

The V call is TRBV2, the J call TRBJ1-1; 9 bases are a match to TRBD1. V was clipped by 5 bases and J by 8 bases; unmatched bases: 3. CDR1 and CDR2 from the germline V gene are SNHLY and FYNNEI. The CDR3 totals 12 residues. This CDR3 reads CASSRDRVEAFF. The CDR3 DNA reads TGTGCCAGCAGTCGGGACAGGGTGGAAGCTTTCTTT.

V and J are TRBV10-1 and TRBJ2-1, with 8 bases aligning to TRBD2. The CDR3 covers 16 residues. Germline V gene data show CDR1 as WNHNN and CDR2 as SYGVQD (reference sequence). V lost 6 bases, J lost 0 bases, and 7 bases stayed unmatched. CDR3 DNA sequence: TGCGCCAGCAGGGGCCTAGCGGGTGGCTCCTACAATGAGCAGTTCTTC. It specifies CASRGLAGGSYNEQFF.

This clone was detected ten times or more. At the DNA level, this CDR3 is encoded by other sequences in the same sample as well. V and J are TRBV11-2 and TRBJ2-2, with 7 bases lining up with TRBD1. The junction had 4 bases not matched to a gene; V was cut back by 3 bases and J by 6 bases. CDR1 is SGHAT and CDR2 is FQNNGV in the germline V gene. This CDR3 is built from 14 residues. CDR3 protein: CASSLTQGAGELFF. CDR3 sequence (DNA): TGTGCCAGCAGCTTGACTCAGGGGGCCGGGGAGCTGTTTTTT.

This chain links TRBV5-6 with TRBJ2-5; tentatively, D is TRBD1 (5 bases). Germline assignment: CDR1 SGHDT and CDR2 YYEEEE. Trimming stripped 4 bases from V and 5 bases from J, with 12 bases between. CDR3 size: 13 residues. CDR3 sequence reads: CASSGDPGETQYF. The CDR3, as DNA: TGTGCCAGCAGCGGTGACCCAGGGGAGACCCAGTACTTC.

About this clone: Other DNA sequences in this specimen translate into the identical CDR3. V gene TRBV5-1 combines with J gene TRBJ2-7; D possibly corresponds to TRBD1 (6 bases). CDR3 length equals 14 residues. Trimming removed 2 bases from V and 0 bases from J, with 9 bases in between. Germline CDR1 is SGHRS and CDR2 is YFSETQ. In DNA form, the CDR3 reads TGCGCCAGCAGCTTAGACAGGAACTCCTACGAGCAGTACTTC. It translates to CASSLDRNSYEQYF.

The chain couples TRBV5-4 to TRBJ2-1; 8 positions match TRBD2. This CDR3 is built from 15 residues. V lost 0 bases and J lost 6; bases outside the gene matches: 5. The germline V gene has CDR1 SGHNT and CDR2 YYREEE (reference sequence). CDR3 nucleotide sequence: TGTGCCAGCAGCTTGGAGGGACTAGGAGGCAATGAGCAGTTCTTC. Its protein product is CASSLEGLGGNEQFF.

Worth noting for this clone: The likely explanation is a read error, given a far larger clone one base away. This CDR3 is also generated by other DNA sequences in the sample. This sequence joins TRBV5-1 and TRBJ1-2; D is possibly TRBD1 (6 bases). Germline values: CDR1 SGHRS, CDR2 YFSETQ. CDR3 length: 17 residues. Trimming took 0 bases from V and 5 from J, leaving 20 bases between them. The CDR3 region has the DNA TGCGCCAGCAGCTTGGAGGGGACCGGGGGCACATCATATGGCTACACCTTC. Its translation is CASSLEGTGGTSYGYTF.

V and J are TRBV10-3 and TRBJ2-2; TRBD1 might be the D (5 bases). The CDR3 has 14 amino acids. Between the trimmed V and J ends, which lost 5 bases and 5 bases, there was a span of 12 bases. Germline CDR1 and CDR2: ENHRY and SYGVKD. The CDR3 DNA is TGTGCCATCAGTAGGATGACAGAGACCGGGGAGCTGTTTTTT. Translated, it gives CAISRMTETGELFF.

The chain is built from TRBV11-2 and TRBJ2-2, with D possibly being TRBD2 (6 bases). Per the germline V gene, CDR1 is SGHAT and CDR2 is FQNNGV. The CDR3 runs to 16 residues. V lost 0 bases to trimming and J lost 5 bases, with 13 bases between them. This CDR3 reads CASSLEYGAGTGELFF. In DNA form, the CDR3 reads TGTGCCAGCAGCTTAGAGTATGGGGCGGGGACCGGGGAGCTGTTTTTT. The whole variable domain, remainder taken from reference TRBV11-2 and TRBJ2-2, is EAGVAQSPRYKIIEKRQSVAFWCNPISGHATLYWYQQILGQGPKLLIQFQNNGVVDDSQLPKDRFSAERLKGVDSTLKIQPAKLEDSAVYLCASSLEYGAGTGELFFGEGSRLTVL.

This clone has just a few counts. A far larger clone is off by one base, so a read error is likely. The sample holds other DNA sequences that translate to the same CDR3. This chain uses TRBV11-2 with TRBJ1-1; maybe TRBD1 (5 bases). Trimming took 0 bases from V and 2 from J, leaving 13 bases between them. The CDR3 covers 16 residues. From germline, CDR1 is SGHAT and CDR2 FQNNGV. DNA for the CDR3: TGTGCCAGCAGCTTAGAACTTGCAGGGCTTAACACTGAAGCTTTCTTT. This translates into CASSLELAGLNTEAFF.

V and J are TRBV7-9 and TRBJ2-3; perhaps TRBD2 as D (5 bases). The CDR3 spans 16 residues. Trimming removed 5 bases from V and 5 bases from J, with 20 bases in between. Germline CDR1 and CDR2: SEHNR and FQNEAQ (reference sequence). The CDR3 loop reads CASSTGGPLSEDTQYF. CDR3 coding DNA: TGTGCCAGCAGCACGGGCGGACCACTTAGCGAAGATACGCAGTATTTT.

J is TRBJ1-1 and V is TRBV13; D call uncertain. Germline loops: CDR1 PRHDT, CDR2 FYEKMQ (reference sequence). The V gene lost 0 bases and the J gene lost 2 bases, with 7 bases spanning the gap. The CDR3 spans 14 residues. The CDR3 here is CASSLGHSNTEAFF. CDR3 sequence (DNA): TGTGCCAGCAGCTTAGGCCACAGCAACACTGAAGCTTTCTTT.

This clone was counted once. The chain combines TRBV30 with TRBJ2-7; D is undetermined. This CDR3 has 13 amino acids. Trimming removed 2 bases from V and 2 bases from J, with 10 bases in between. Germline-derived CDR1 and CDR2 are GTSNPN and SVGIG (reference sequence). CDR3 sequence (DNA): TGTGCCTGGAGTTCGGACGGAACCTACGAGCAGTACTTC. Amino acids: CAWSSDGTYEQYF.

The DNA of the CDR3 is TGTGCCAGTAGTATAGGTCACACCGGGGAGCTGTTTTTT. Residues: CASSIGHTGELFF. The chain is built from TRBV19 and TRBJ2-2; D not certain. CDR3 size: 13 residues. From germline, CDR1 is LNHDA and CDR2 SQIVND (reference sequence). V was clipped by 1 base and J by 3 bases, with 3 bases between them.

The gene calls are TRBV5-1 and TRBJ1-3; 7 nucleotides agree with TRBD1. The V gene's germline CDR1 is SGHRS and CDR2 YFSETQ. This CDR3 is 15 amino acids long. J gave up 0 bases and V 4 bases, and 4 bases lay outside the gene matches. Here the CDR3 reads CASSPGQSSGNTIYF. The CDR3, as DNA: TGCGCCAGCAGCCCGGGACAGTCCTCTGGAAACACCATATATTTT. The variable domain in full, with the rest retrieved from reference TRBV5-1 and TRBJ1-3, is KAGVTQTPRYLIKTRGQQVTLSCSPISGHRSVSWYQQTPGQGLQFLFEYFSETQRNKGNFPGRFSGRQFSNSRSEMNVSTLELGDSALYLCASSPGQSSGNTIYFGEGSWLTVV.

V usage is TRBV5-1 and J usage is TRBJ2-7; 9 nucleotides align to TRBD1. This CDR3 contains 14 residues. Germline CDR1 is SGHRS and CDR2 is YFSETQ. Trimming removed 7 bases from V and 1 base from J; junction bases left unmatched: 6. In DNA form, the CDR3 reads TGCGCCAGCTCAACAGGGGGCGCATCCTACGAGCAGTACTTC. Translation: CASSTGGASYEQYF.

This clone was detected many times. This chain joins TRBV10-2 and TRBJ2-7; possibly TRBD1 for D (5 bases). V lost 3 bases and J 6 bases, leaving 15 bases between the germline ends. The CDR3 loop spans 14 amino acids. CDR1 and CDR2 (germline): WSHSY, SAAADI. This CDR3 is CASSDSDTATEQYF. The DNA for the CDR3 is TGCGCCAGCAGTGACTCGGACACCGCGACCGAGCAGTACTTC.

The J gene is TRBJ2-5, the V gene TRBV28, with D perhaps TRBD1 or TRBD2 (6 bases each). The germline gives CDR1 MDHEN, CDR2 SYDVKM. The CDR3 covers 15 residues. V lost 3 bases to trimming and J lost 5 bases, with 16 bases between them. CDR3 nucleotide sequence: TGTGCCAGCAGTTTGTTTGGGGGGCTAGGGGAGACCCAGTACTTC. Translation gives CASSLFGGLGETQYF. The whole variable domain, filled in from reference TRBV28 and TRBJ2-5, reads DVKVTQSSRYLVKRTGEKVFLECVQDMDHENMFWYRQDPGLGLRLIYFSYDVKMKEKGDIPEGYSVSREKKERFSLILESASTNQTSMYLCASSLFGGLGETQYFGPGTRLLVL.

The chain combines TRBV7-3 with TRBJ2-3; TRBD2 aligns across 11 bases. Germline V gene lookup returns CDR1 SGHTA and CDR2 FQGTGA. The J segment lost 3 bases and the V segment lost 3 bases, leaving 11 bases of the junction unmatched. This CDR3 is 18 amino acids long. The CDR3 is CASSLLGLAAGRTDTQYF. The CDR3 DNA sequence: TGTGCCAGCAGCTTGCTGGGACTAGCGGCCGGGAGAACAGATACGCAGTATTTT.

Points on this clone: A far larger clone is one base from this, pointing to a likely read error. Other nucleotide sequences from this sample produce the same CDR3. This chain connects TRBV30 to TRBJ2-5; D unresolved. The CDR3 contains 14 residues. Trimming shortened V by 0 bases and J by 4 bases, and 12 bases separated the two germline ends. The germline V gene encodes CDR1 GTSNPN and CDR2 SVGIG (reference sequence). This CDR3 reads CAWSVRARLETQYF. The CDR3 DNA sequence: TGTGCCTGGAGTGTTAGAGCGCGGCTAGAGACCCAGTACTTC. The full variable domain, completed using reference TRBV30 and TRBJ2-5, is SQTIHQWPATLVQPVGSPLSLECTVEGTSNPNLYWYRQAAGRGLQLLFYSVGIGQISSEVPQNLSASRPQDRQFILSSKKLLLSDSGFYLCAWSVRARLETQYFGPGTRLLVL.

The chain carries TRBV2 and TRBJ2-1; D perhaps matches TRBD2 (5 bases). This CDR3 region has 13 residues. The V end was cut by 7 bases, the J end by 6 bases, with 13 bases between. The germline gives CDR1 SNHLY, CDR2 FYNNEI. CDR3 sequence reads: CASKRVSLNEQFF. CDR3 DNA: TGTGCCAGCAAGAGGGTCTCCCTCAATGAGCAGTTCTTC.

The genes are TRBV7-8 and TRBJ2-7; D is undetermined. The length of the CDR3 is 12 residues. V was cut by 5 bases and J by 3 bases, with 8 bases left in between. Looked up from germline, CDR1 is SGHVS and CDR2 is FQNEAQ. The CDR3 protein is CASSGRNYEQYF. CDR3 nucleotide sequence: TGTGCCAGCAGCGGCAGGAACTACGAGCAGTACTTC.